This T cell receptor delta chain was profiled in a study of gamma-delta T cells after stem cell transplantation. TCRdb reprocessed the RT-PCR reads using CATT. The sample records about 7,800 delta-chain clones, 13% to 15% being singletons. J was trimmed by 4 bases and V by 2 bases; bases with no gene match: 13. Looked up from germline, CDR1 is GEAIGNYY and CDR2 is EKD. The CDR3 has 18 amino acids. Note on this clone: This specimen includes other DNA sequences encoding the same CDR3.

The sample comprised gamma-delta T cells. This chain joins TRDV2 and TRDJ1, with 12 bases matching TRDD3. The TCR originated in a human donor. It is not recorded whose cells these are; they may come from a transplant donor. The CDR3 DNA reads TGTGCCTGTGACAAATCCCTGGGGGATACGGGGGCGAACGATAAACTCATCTTT. Its translation is CACDKSLGDTGANDKLIF.